Below, one TCR beta chain is given with its context. Arm-PCR of CDR3 regions and iRepertoire HTBI primers were the basis on which TCR beta libraries were built. TCRdb analysed the multiplex PCR reads with MiXCR anew, one entry per CDR3 protein. This table has 650,000 to 850,000 distinct CDR3 sequences, about 30% appearing once. The CDR3 has 12 residues. Germline V gene data show CDR1 as SQVTM and CDR2 as ANQGSEA. Trimming took off 4 bases at V and 4 bases at J, with 10 bases between the two ends. The data derive from a study of regulatory T cells in long-lasting Graves disease. Time point given: persistent/refractory GD, antithyroid drugs over 5 years with positive TRAb. Preparation of the TCR library used RNA extracted from PBMCs.

The TCR sequence derives from a female donor with Graves disease. The chain has TRBV29-1 and TRBJ1-2; the D gene is possibly TRBD1 (6 bases). The sequenced sample was peripheral blood mononuclear cells (PBMCs), obtained when the disease was refractory, from a patient treated with antithyroid drugs. The CDR3 DNA is TGCAGCGTTGGGGGGCTGAGCTATGGCTACACCTTC. The encoded protein is CSVGGLSYGYTF.